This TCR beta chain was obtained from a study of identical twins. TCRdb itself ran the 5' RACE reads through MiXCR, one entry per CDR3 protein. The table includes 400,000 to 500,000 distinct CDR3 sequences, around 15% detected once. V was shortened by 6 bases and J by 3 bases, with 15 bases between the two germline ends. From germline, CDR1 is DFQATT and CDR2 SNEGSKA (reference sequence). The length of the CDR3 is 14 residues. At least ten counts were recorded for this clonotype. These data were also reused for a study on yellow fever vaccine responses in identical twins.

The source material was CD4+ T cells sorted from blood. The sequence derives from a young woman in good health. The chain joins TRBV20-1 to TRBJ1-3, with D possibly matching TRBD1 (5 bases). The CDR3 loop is CSATEGPLGNTIYF. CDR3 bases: TGCAGTGCCACCGAGGGACCCCTTGGAAACACCATATATTTT.